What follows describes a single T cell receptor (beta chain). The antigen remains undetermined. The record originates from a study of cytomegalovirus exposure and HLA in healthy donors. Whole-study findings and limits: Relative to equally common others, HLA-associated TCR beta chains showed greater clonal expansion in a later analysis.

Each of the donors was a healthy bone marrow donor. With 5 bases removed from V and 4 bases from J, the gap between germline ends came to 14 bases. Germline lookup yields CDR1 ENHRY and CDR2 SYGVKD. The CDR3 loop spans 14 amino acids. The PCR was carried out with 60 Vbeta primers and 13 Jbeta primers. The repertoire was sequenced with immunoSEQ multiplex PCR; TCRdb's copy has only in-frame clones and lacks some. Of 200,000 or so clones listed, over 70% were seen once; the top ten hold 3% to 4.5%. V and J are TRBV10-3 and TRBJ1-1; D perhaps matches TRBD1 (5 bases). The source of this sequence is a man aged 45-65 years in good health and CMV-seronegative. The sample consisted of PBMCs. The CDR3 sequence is CAISLQGTFTEAFF. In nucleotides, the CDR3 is TGTGCCATCAGTCTCCAGGGAACATTCACTGAAGCTTTCTTT.